The 30 T cell receptor beta chains in this list originate from one sample, sequenced in a study of blood T cell repertoires in COVID-19 (dated by TCRdb to about 2020). Libraries were constructed by the immunoSEQ multiplex PCR assay. Not all clones reach the TCRdb copy of this immuneACCESS table, which keeps in-frame sequences only. Checked studies attribute under half of the gap to unresolved V genes and leave the rest unexplained. The sample table lists around 50,000 clones, 70% to 80% of them with a count of one. The ten largest clones take up under 6% of the sample. Sequences were obtained from PBMCs or T cells enriched from blood (not recorded which). The receptors were gathered from a woman aged 50 to 60 with acute COVID-19.

The rearrangement joins TRBV4-1 to TRBJ1-1, with a weak D call TRBD1 (5 bases). Trimming pared 0 bases from V and 0 bases from J, leaving 14 bases between. Germline V CDR1 and CDR2: MGHRA, YSYEKL. This CDR3 comprises 17 residues. The CDR3 region has the DNA TGCGCCAGCAGCCAAGATGGGGCAGCTACCATGAACACTGAAGCTTTCTTT. Translating gives CASSQDGAATMNTEAFF.

V gene TRBV21-1 combines with J gene TRBJ2-2; the table's D call of TRBD1 was not tested on the DNA. TRBV21-1 is a documented pseudogene. The CDR3 is 20 amino acids. The CDR3 nucleotides read TGTGCCGGCCCCAAGAACCCCGGTCTCCGGGACAGGGGTCCTGCCGGGGAGCTGTTTTTT. Encoded protein: CAGPKNPGLRDRGPAGELFF.

The chain joins TRBV6-5 to TRBJ2-5; TRBD2 might be the D (6 bases). Germline V gene sequence: CDR1 MNHEY, CDR2 SVGAGI. V lost 0 bases to trimming and J lost 2 bases, with 7 bases between them. The CDR3 is made up of 14 amino acids. The CDR3 DNA follows: TGTGCCAGCAGTTACTCGGGACTTCAAGAGACCCAGTACTTC. As protein: CASSYSGLQETQYF.

This clone came up a few times. The rearrangement uses TRBV9 and TRBJ1-6; no clear D gene. Germline-derived CDR1 and CDR2 are SGDLS and YYNGEE. Trimming pared 0 bases from V and 7 bases from J, leaving 14 bases between. There are 16 residues in the CDR3. In nucleotides, the CDR3 is TGTGCCAGCAGCGTAGGGTCGAGGGCAGCGAATTCACCCCTCCACTTT. Its protein product is CASSVGSRAANSPLHF.

The chain uses TRBV6-6 and TRBJ1-2; D might be TRBD1 (6 bases). There are 15 residues in the CDR3. The V end was cut by 5 bases, the J end by 6 bases, with 19 bases between. Germline V gives CDR1 MNHNY, CDR2 SVGAGI (reference sequence). The CDR3 coding sequence is TGTGCCAGCAGTAGTCCCACAACAGGGTCCGATGGCTACACCTTC. Protein: CASSSPTTGSDGYTF.

In nucleotides, the CDR3 is TGTGCCAGCAGTACCACCAGGACAGGGGCTAATTCACCCCTCCACTTT. Amino acids: CASSTTRTGANSPLHF. The rearrangement joins TRBV28 to TRBJ1-6; TRBD1 matches at 9 bases. The V gene's germline CDR1 is MDHEN and CDR2 SYDVKM. CDR3 size: 16 residues. J gave up 6 bases and V 5 bases, and 8 bases lay outside the gene matches. Full variable domain (outside the CDR3, taken from reference TRBV28 and TRBJ1-6): DVKVTQSSRYLVKRTGEKVFLECVQDMDHENMFWYRQDPGLGLRLIYFSYDVKMKEKGDIPEGYSVSREKKERFSLILESASTNQTSMYLCASSTTRTGANSPLHFGNGTRLTVT.

V gene TRBV6-5 combines with J gene TRBJ1-1; TRBD1 might be the D (5 bases). V shed 7 bases and J shed 2 bases, with 11 bases lying between them. CDR3 length: 13 residues. The V gene's germline CDR1 is MNHEY and CDR2 SVGAGI. The chain's CDR3 is CASTPRGNTEAFF. CDR3 in DNA: TGTGCCAGCACCCCGCGGGGCAACACTGAAGCTTTCTTT.

This clone was counted only a few times. The chain employs TRBV28 and TRBJ1-5, with D uncertain. The V and J ends lost 8 bases and 0 bases respectively, with 14 bases between them. The germline CDR1 and CDR2 sequences are MDHEN and SYDVKM. This CDR3 comprises 15 residues. CDR3 sequence (DNA): TGTGCCAGCCAACCGGCGGGGATTAGCAATCAGCCCCAGCATTTT. Protein product: CASQPAGISNQPQHF.

As to this clone: Relative to the germline gene, one junction end is altered; a read error may explain this. V and J are TRBV6-1 and TRBJ1-3, with D tentatively TRBD1 (6 bases). The CDR3 spans 16 residues. Germline lookup yields CDR1 MNHNS and CDR2 SASEGT. CDR3 residues: CASTEGQFSSGNTIYF. For the CDR3, the DNA is TGTGCCAGCACTGAAGGACAGTTTAGCTCTGGAAACACCATATATTTT.

This clone was found a few times. The chain joins TRBV27 to TRBJ2-7, with 7 bases identical to TRBD1. Germline trimming cut 2 bases from V and 0 bases from J; bases unmatched to any gene: 7. From germline, CDR1 is MNHEY and CDR2 SMNVEV (reference sequence). This CDR3 spans 16 amino acids. For the CDR3, the DNA is TGTGCCAGCAGTTTAGCAACAGGGGACATCTCCTACGAGCAGTACTTC. The encoded protein is CASSLATGDISYEQYF.

The genes are TRBV12-5 and TRBJ1-5; no clear D gene. V lost 7 bases and J 2 bases, leaving 6 bases between the germline ends. From germline, CDR1 is LGHNT and CDR2 FRNRAP. The CDR3 runs 12 residues. In DNA form, the CDR3 reads TGTGCTAGTGAAGAGGGCAATCAGCCCCAGCATTTT. Protein: CASEEGNQPQHF.

This chain uses TRBV9 with TRBJ1-2; 8 bases are a match to TRBD1. Trimming removed 3 bases from V and 5 bases from J; junction bases left unmatched: 18. The CDR3 contains 18 residues. Germline V gives CDR1 SGDLS, CDR2 YYNGEE. CDR3 bases: TGTGCCAGCAGCGCCAAGGGACAGGCGCCATTATTGTCGTATGGCTACACCTTC. Protein sequence: CASSAKGQAPLLSYGYTF. The full variable domain, rest sourced from reference TRBV9 and TRBJ1-2, is DSGVTQTPKHLITATGQRVTLRCSPRSGDLSVYWYQQSLDQGLQFLIQYYNGEERAKGNILERFSAQQFPDLHSELNLSSLELGDSALYFCASSAKGQAPLLSYGYTFGSGTRLTVV.

The V and J genes are TRBV10-3 and TRBJ1-3; no firm D call. Germline assignment: CDR1 ENHRY and CDR2 SYGVKD. Trimming left V 4 bases short and J 4 bases short, with 8 bases between. The CDR3 length is 13 residues. CDR3 in DNA: TGTGCCATCAGTGGGGCCGAAGGAAACACCATATATTTT. This gives the protein CAISGAEGNTIYF.

V is TRBV6-5 and J is TRBJ2-3; D is unresolved. The CDR3 has 14 amino acids. Deletions cut 7 bases from V and 0 bases from J, with 11 bases between. Per the germline V gene, CDR1 is MNHEY and CDR2 is SVGAGI. The CDR3 spells CASKSSPSTDTQYF. CDR3 nucleotide sequence: TGTGCCAGCAAAAGTAGCCCGAGCACAGATACGCAGTATTTT.

The genes are TRBV19 and TRBJ2-1, with TRBD2 as a possible D gene (6 bases). This CDR3 spans 15 amino acids. V gave up 5 bases and J gave up 4 bases, with 15 bases separating them. Germline CDR1 and CDR2: LNHDA and SQIVND (reference sequence). Written as DNA, the CDR3 is TGTGCCAGTAGTTGGGACTCCATAGGATACAATGAGCAGTTCTTC. Translating gives CASSWDSIGYNEQFF. Drawing the rest from reference TRBV19 and TRBJ2-1, the complete variable domain is DGGITQSPKYLFRKEGQNVTLSCEQNLNHDAMYWYRQDPGQGLRLIYYSQIVNDFQKGDIAEGYSVSREKKESFPLTVTSAQKNPTAFYLCASSWDSIGYNEQFFGPGTRLTVL.

V usage is TRBV5-1 and J usage is TRBJ2-1; 9 nucleotides match TRBD1. The CDR3 runs 15 residues. CDR1 SGHRS and CDR2 YFSETQ come from the germline V gene. With 5 bases clipped from V and 6 bases from J, the junction kept 9 bases outside the gene matches. CDR3 region: CASSSGTGLSNEQFF. CDR3 DNA: TGCGCCAGCAGTTCCGGGACAGGGCTATCCAATGAGCAGTTCTTC.

The chain has TRBV5-1 and TRBJ1-2; D call uncertain. Per the germline V gene, CDR1 is SGHRS and CDR2 is YFSETQ. V dropped 0 bases and J dropped 5 bases, with 17 bases sitting between them. This CDR3 region has 16 residues. The CDR3, as DNA: TGCGCCAGCAGCTTGGAGACAAATATCGGGGAATATGGCTACACCTTC. The encoded protein is CASSLETNIGEYGYTF.

The chain is built from TRBV6-5 and TRBJ1-5; 10 bases fit TRBD1. The CDR3 runs to 15 residues. V lost 4 bases to trimming and J lost 0 bases; unmatched junction nucleotides: 0. Germline V CDR1 and CDR2: MNHEY, SVGAGI. Written as DNA, the CDR3 is TGTGCCAGCAGTTGGGACAGGGGTAGCAATCAGCCCCAGCATTTT. Translated, it gives CASSWDRGSNQPQHF.

V and J are TRBV4-1 and TRBJ1-2, with no clear D. V was shortened by 0 bases and J by 4 bases, with 12 bases between the two germline ends. The germline CDR1 and CDR2 sequences are MGHRA and YSYEKL. CDR3 size: 15 residues. The CDR3 nucleotides read TGCGCCAGCAGCCAAGATCCGGGAATGAGCTATGGCTACACCTTC. This gives the protein CASSQDPGMSYGYTF.

V gene TRBV4-1 combines with J gene TRBJ1-4, with unresolved D. From germline, CDR1 is MGHRA and CDR2 YSYEKL. V lost 4 bases and J lost 8, with 11 bases in between. The CDR3 loop spans 13 amino acids. CDR3 residues: CASSLPGEEKLFF. Written as DNA, the CDR3 is TGCGCCAGCAGCCTTCCGGGAGAGGAAAAACTGTTTTTT.

The V call is TRBV25-1, the J call TRBJ1-2; 9 nucleotides line up with TRBD1. With 8 bases clipped from V and 3 bases from J, the junction kept 7 bases outside the gene matches. The CDR3 consists of 14 residues. CDR1 and CDR2 (germline): MGHDK, SYGVNS. In DNA form, the CDR3 reads TGTGCCAGCGACGGGACAGGGCAGGACTATGGCTACACCTTC. This codes for CASDGTGQDYGYTF.

This chain joins TRBV6-5 and TRBJ1-2; TRBD1 matches at 7 bases. The J segment lost 5 bases and the V segment lost 6 bases, leaving 12 bases of the junction unmatched. Germline-derived CDR1 and CDR2 are MNHEY and SVGAGI. The CDR3 is 15 amino acids. CDR3 protein: CASRRQGRGPYGYTF. The DNA for the CDR3 is TGTGCCAGCAGGCGACAGGGAAGAGGCCCTTATGGCTACACCTTC.

The rearrangement joins TRBV12-3 or TRBV12-4 to TRBJ2-1; D perhaps matches TRBD2 (6 bases). V gave up 3 bases and J gave up 6 bases, with 6 bases separating them. The CDR3 covers 12 residues. As DNA, the CDR3 is TGTGCCAGCAGTTTGGGGGGCAATGAGCAGTTCTTC. It yields the protein CASSLGGNEQFF.

The rearrangement uses TRBV30 and TRBJ1-6, with D uncertain. CDR3 size: 13 residues. Per germline, CDR1 GTSNPN and CDR2 SVGIG (reference sequence). The V gene lost 2 bases and the J gene lost 7 bases, with 9 bases spanning the gap. CDR3 coding DNA: TGTGCCTGGAGTCCGCTGGAGAATTCACCCCTCCACTTT. Translating gives CAWSPLENSPLHF.

The J gene is TRBJ1-6, the V gene TRBV4-2; 10 bases fit TRBD1. The CDR3 is made up of 16 amino acids. V lost 4 bases and J lost 8; bases outside the gene matches: 8. CDR1 is LGHNA and CDR2 is YNFKEQ in the germline V gene. CDR3 protein: CASSLLAGTGDSPLHF. DNA for the CDR3: TGTGCCAGCAGCCTTCTCGCCGGGACAGGGGATTCACCCCTCCACTTT.

The chain couples TRBV28 to TRBJ1-1; TRBD1 matches at 8 bases. J lost 4 bases, V lost 4 bases, and 5 bases had no gene match. The CDR3 runs 14 residues. The germline V gene has CDR1 MDHEN and CDR2 SYDVKM. The CDR3 is CASSWATGATEAFF. For the CDR3, the DNA is TGTGCCAGCAGTTGGGCGACAGGGGCCACTGAAGCTTTCTTT.

This chain joins TRBV5-8 and TRBJ2-1; 10 nucleotides agree with TRBD2. CDR1 is SGHTS and CDR2 is YDEGEE in the germline V gene. This CDR3 comprises 15 residues. V was clipped by 5 bases and J by 4 bases; unmatched bases: 6. The CDR3 DNA reads TGTGCCAGCAGTACCGGGACTAGCGTGTACAATGAGCAGTTCTTC. Translation gives CASSTGTSVYNEQFF.

This clone came up a few times. The chain recombines TRBV29-1 with TRBJ2-3; tentative D call: TRBD1 (5 bases). CDR1 is SQVTM and CDR2 is ANQGSEA in the germline V gene. The ends were cut back, 7 bases at V and 3 bases at J, with 8 bases in the middle. The CDR3 is made up of 11 amino acids. CDR3 nucleotide sequence: TGCAGCGGCGACAGTACAGATACGCAGTATTTT. The encoded protein is CSGDSTDTQYF.

J is TRBJ1-2 and V is TRBV11-1; D possibly corresponds to TRBD1 (5 bases). CDR1 is SGHAT and CDR2 is FQDESV in the germline V gene (reference sequence). CDR3 length: 12 residues. Trimming removed 5 bases at V and 4 bases at J, with 8 bases between. CDR3 in amino acids: CASSQDSYGYTF. In nucleotides, the CDR3 is TGTGCCAGCAGCCAAGACAGCTATGGCTACACCTTC.

The chain is built from TRBV6-1 and TRBJ2-7, with TRBD1 identical over 9 bases. CDR3 length equals 16 residues. Germline V gives CDR1 MNHNS, CDR2 SASEGT. V trimming: 1 base; J trimming: 4 bases; junction bases outside the gene matches: 8. CDR3 sequence (DNA): TGTGCCAGCAGTGAAGAGGGACAGGGAAATCGGTACGAGCAGTACTTC. As protein: CASSEEGQGNRYEQYF.